These 15 T cell receptor beta chains originate from one sample sequenced in a study of T cell repertoires in cytomegalovirus infection (dated by TCRdb to about 2019). In the paper's terms, the treatment or condition label means: in vitro stimulation with specific CMV peptide epitopes to enrich CMV-specific T cells. Sequencing was performed on an Illumina HiSeq 1500. TCRdb reprocessed the public reads (quality trimming at Q25 with fastp, clone calling with MiXCR) and kept in-frame beta chains. All rows with the same CDR3 protein become a single entry with the most common DNA and genes. This sample holds 680,000 or so distinct CDR3 sequences; about 33% were observed only once. 18% of the sample goes to the ten largest clones. These receptors have no known antigen. Here the sequenced sample was cultured PBMCs, taken from culture after CMV antigen stimulation. The receptors originated from a human donor in good health (CMV status not recorded). Some clones in this sample may be carry-over from other donors' samples.

CDR3 residues: CASSAQQLLAKNIQYF. The CDR3 DNA sequence: TGTGCCAGCAGCGCACAACAGCTTTTAGCCAAAAACATTCAGTACTTC. The chain combines TRBV7-6 with TRBJ2-4; no clear D. With 5 bases removed from V and 0 bases from J, the gap between germline ends came to 14 bases. Looked up from germline, CDR1 is SGHVS and CDR2 is FNYEAQ. The CDR3 is 16 residues long.

The rearrangement joins TRBV4-3 to TRBJ1-6; D remains unclear. Germline V lookup: CDR1 LGHNA, CDR2 YSLEER. V lost 2 bases, J lost 9 bases, and 11 bases lay in between. The CDR3 spans 14 residues. In DNA form, the CDR3 reads TGCGCCAGCAGCCAAAGCAGTAATGGTTCACCCCTCCACTTT. It specifies CASSQSSNGSPLHF.

This chain joins TRBV7-9 and TRBJ1-6; TRBD1 might be the D (5 bases). V lost 5 bases, J lost 4 bases, and 12 bases lay in between. The CDR3 spans 15 residues. CDR1 is SEHNR, CDR2 FQNEAQ, per germline (reference sequence). The CDR3, as DNA: TGTGCCAGCAGCGCCGGGACGGATTATAATTCACCCCTCCACTTT. This codes for CASSAGTDYNSPLHF.

The CDR3, as DNA: TGCAGTGCTAGAGTTCAGGGTTACTATGGCTACACCTTC. Translated: CSARVQGYYGYTF. The chain joins TRBV20-1 to TRBJ1-2, with TRBD1 as a possible D gene (5 bases). Germline-derived CDR1 and CDR2 are DFQATT and SNEGSKA (reference sequence). Deletions cut 1 base from V and 3 bases from J, with 9 bases between. This CDR3 has 13 residues.

The chain joins TRBV19 to TRBJ2-7; TRBD1 aligns across 8 bases. Germline CDR1 and CDR2: LNHDA and SQIVND (reference sequence). V trimming: 3 bases; J trimming: 3 bases; junction bases outside the gene matches: 7. The CDR3 extends over 15 amino acids. The CDR3 loop is CASSIRGLGIYEQYF. The DNA of the CDR3 is TGTGCCAGTAGTATCAGGGGGCTCGGGATCTACGAGCAGTACTTC.

The V and J genes are TRBV2 and TRBJ2-3, with D tentatively TRBD2 (5 bases). The germline V and J ends were trimmed by 5 bases and 4 bases, with 13 bases remaining between them. Germline values: CDR1 SNHLY, CDR2 FYNNEI. This CDR3 has 14 amino acids. The DNA for the CDR3 is TGTGCCAGCAGTCCCCAGCGGAATTCAGATACGCAGTATTTT. Amino acids: CASSPQRNSDTQYF. Variable domain in full (rest from reference TRBV2 and TRBJ2-3): EPEVTQTPSHQVTQMGQEVILRCVPISNHLYFYWYRQILGQKVEFLVSFYNNEISEKSEIFDDQFSVERPDGSNFTLKIRSTKLEDSAMYFCASSPQRNSDTQYFGPGTRLTVL.

This clonotype was recorded many times. The CDR3 DNA follows: TGTGCCAGCAGCTTGGAGCGCAATCAGCCCCAGCATTTT. Its protein is CASSLERNQPQHF. The V call is TRBV7-6, the J call TRBJ1-5; D call uncertain. V was trimmed by 3 bases and J by 2 bases, leaving 5 bases between them. Germline values: CDR1 SGHVS, CDR2 FNYEAQ. The CDR3 consists of 13 residues.

This clonotype turned up a few times. The chain recombines TRBV7-6 with TRBJ1-1, with D tentatively TRBD1 (5 bases). This CDR3 spans 13 amino acids. CDR1 and CDR2 (germline): SGHVS, FNYEAQ. Between the trimmed V and J ends, which lost 2 bases and 4 bases, there was a span of 8 bases. As DNA, the CDR3 is TGTGCCAGCAGCTTACAGGGAACCACTGAAGCTTTCTTT. This codes for CASSLQGTTEAFF. Looking up the rest from reference TRBV7-6 and TRBJ1-1 gives the full variable domain: GAGVSQSPRYKVTKRGQDVALRCDPISGHVSLYWYRQALGQGPEFLTYFNYEAQQDKSGLPNDRFSAERPEGSISTLTIQRTEQRDSAMYRCASSLQGTTEAFFGQGTRLTVV.

The chain combines TRBV6-6 with TRBJ2-4; 9 positions agree with TRBD1. CDR1 MNHNY and CDR2 SVGAGI come from the germline V gene (reference sequence). The CDR3 loop spans 15 amino acids. J lost 5 bases, V lost 6 bases, and 8 bases had no gene match. DNA for the CDR3: TGTGCCAGCAGCGGGACAGGGAGGGCGGAAAACATTCAGTACTTC. Its translation: CASSGTGRAENIQYF.

This chain connects TRBV6-5 to TRBJ1-5; unclear D gene. V lost 5 bases, J lost 5 bases, and 13 bases lay in between. The germline gives CDR1 MNHEY, CDR2 SVGAGI. This CDR3 is 14 amino acids long. Here the CDR3 reads CASSPTVSDQPQHF. In DNA form, the CDR3 reads TGTGCCAGCAGTCCAACGGTGAGTGATCAGCCCCAGCATTTT.

The chain combines TRBV7-9 with TRBJ2-7; 7 positions agree with TRBD1. Per germline, CDR1 SEHNR and CDR2 FQNEAQ (reference sequence). V trimming: 4 bases; J trimming: 4 bases; junction bases outside the gene matches: 10. There are 15 residues in the CDR3. The CDR3 nucleotides read TGTGCCAGCAGCTCGGACAGGTTACCCTTTTACGAGCAGTACTTC. As protein: CASSSDRLPFYEQYF.

The chain uses TRBV7-9 and TRBJ1-3; no reliable D call. The CDR3 length is 13 residues. V was shortened by 2 bases and J by 9 bases, with 11 bases between the two germline ends. Germline-derived CDR1 and CDR2 are SEHNR and FQNEAQ (reference sequence). The CDR3 here is CASSLSEGVTIYF. The CDR3 DNA reads TGTGCCAGCAGCTTAAGTGAGGGAGTCACCATATATTTT.

V usage is TRBV6-8 and J usage is TRBJ1-2; D is unresolved. V lost 6 bases and J lost 1, with 21 bases in between. The CDR3 has 17 residues. CDR1 MNHGY and CDR2 SAAAGT come from the germline V gene. CDR3 coding DNA: TGTGCCAGCAGACTGTACAGCCGACTTCGATTTAACTATGGCTACACCTTC. This sequence encodes CASRLYSRLRFNYGYTF.

This clonotype was seen ten or more times. The DNA of the CDR3 is TGTGCCAGCAGCCCCGTGAGCACCACCTACAATGAGCAGTTCTTC. This gives the protein CASSPVSTTYNEQFF. The rearrangement joins TRBV7-2 to TRBJ2-1; D ambiguous. V lost 5 bases and J 2 bases, leaving 13 bases between the germline ends. This CDR3 is built from 15 residues. Germline CDR1 and CDR2: SGHTA and FQGNSA.

The gene calls are TRBV27 and TRBJ2-7; TRBD2 aligns across 9 bases. This CDR3 contains 14 residues. Germline values: CDR1 MNHEY, CDR2 SMNVEV (reference sequence). Losses at the gene ends were 5 bases for V and 5 bases for J; bases not matched to a gene: 7. The DNA for the CDR3 is TGTGCCAGCAGTCCTCTAGCGGGAAGGAACGAGCAGTACTTC. This gives the protein CASSPLAGRNEQYF.